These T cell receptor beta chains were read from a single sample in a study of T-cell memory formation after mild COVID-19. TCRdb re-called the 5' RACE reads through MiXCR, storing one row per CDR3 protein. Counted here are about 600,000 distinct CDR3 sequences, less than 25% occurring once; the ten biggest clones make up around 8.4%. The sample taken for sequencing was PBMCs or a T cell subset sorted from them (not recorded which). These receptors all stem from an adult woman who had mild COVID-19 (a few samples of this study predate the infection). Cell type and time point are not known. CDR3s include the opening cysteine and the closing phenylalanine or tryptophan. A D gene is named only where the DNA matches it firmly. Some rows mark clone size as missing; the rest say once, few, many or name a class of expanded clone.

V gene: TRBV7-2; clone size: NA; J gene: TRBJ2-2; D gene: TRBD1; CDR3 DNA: TGTGCCAGCAGCCCGGGCGACAGGGGCAACACCGGGGAGCTGTTTTTT; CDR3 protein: CASSPGDRGNTGELFF
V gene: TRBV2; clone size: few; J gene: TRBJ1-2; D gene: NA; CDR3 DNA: TGTGCCAGCAGTGAGGCAGGCCGAAAGGAAGGCTACACCTTC; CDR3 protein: CASSEAGRKEGYTF
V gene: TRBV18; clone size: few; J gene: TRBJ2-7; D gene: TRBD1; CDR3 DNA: TGTGCCAGCTCGTTTGGCCGGGACAGGGCCTACGAGCAGTACTTC; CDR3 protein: CASSFGRDRAYEQYF
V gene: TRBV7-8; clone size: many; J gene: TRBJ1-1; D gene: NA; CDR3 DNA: TGTGCCAGCAGCTTAGCCCAAGGGGCGCTTGGCACTGAAGCTTTCTTT; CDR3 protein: CASSLAQGALGTEAFF
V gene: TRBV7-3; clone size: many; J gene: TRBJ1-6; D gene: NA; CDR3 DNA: TGTGCCAGCAGCTTCTCAGGGGCCCTTAATTCACCCCTCCACTTT; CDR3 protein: CASSFSGALNSPLHF
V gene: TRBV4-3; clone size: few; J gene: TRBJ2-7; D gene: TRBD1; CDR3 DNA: TGCGCCAGCAGCCAAGACGGCGGGGCAGGGGGCTACTACGAGCAGTACTTC; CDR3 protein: CASSQDGGAGGYYEQYF
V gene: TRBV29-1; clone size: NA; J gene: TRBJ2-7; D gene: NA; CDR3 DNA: TGCAGCGTCGAGACAGATTCCTACGAGCAGTACTTC; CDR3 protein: CSVETDSYEQYF
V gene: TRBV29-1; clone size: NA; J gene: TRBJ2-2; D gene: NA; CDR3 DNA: TGCAGCGTTGAAGTTTTTGAGGGGCCCAACACCGGGGAGCTGTTTTTT; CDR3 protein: CSVEVFEGPNTGELFF
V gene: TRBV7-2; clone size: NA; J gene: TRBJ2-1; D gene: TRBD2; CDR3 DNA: TGTGCCAGCAGCCAAGGGACTAGCGGGACGCAGTTCTTC; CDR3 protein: CASSQGTSGTQFF
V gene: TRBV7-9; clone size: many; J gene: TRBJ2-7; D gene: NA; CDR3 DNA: TGTGCCAGCAGCCTAGGACACTCCTACGAGCAGTACTTC; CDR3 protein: CASSLGHSYEQYF